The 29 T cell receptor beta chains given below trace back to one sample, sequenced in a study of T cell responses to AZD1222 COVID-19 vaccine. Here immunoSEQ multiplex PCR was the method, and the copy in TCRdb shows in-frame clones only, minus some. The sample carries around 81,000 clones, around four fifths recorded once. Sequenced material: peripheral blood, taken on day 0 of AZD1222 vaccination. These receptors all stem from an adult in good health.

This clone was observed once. The chain's CDR3 is CASSLENQPQHF. The DNA for the CDR3 is TGTGCCAGCAGCTTGGAGAATCAGCCCCAGCATTTT. V and J are TRBV5-4 and TRBJ1-5; D call uncertain. Germline V gene lookup returns CDR1 SGHNT and CDR2 YYREEE (reference sequence). The CDR3 sequence is 12 residues long. V dropped 0 bases and J dropped 4 bases, with 2 bases sitting between them.

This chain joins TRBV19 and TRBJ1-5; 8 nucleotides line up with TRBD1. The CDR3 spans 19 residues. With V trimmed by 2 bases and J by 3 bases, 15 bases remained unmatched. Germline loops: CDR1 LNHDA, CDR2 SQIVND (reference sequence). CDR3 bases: TGTGCCAGTAGTATATCTCGCGGGCGACAGGGGTCGTTCAATCAGCCCCAGCATTTT. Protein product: CASSISRGRQGSFNQPQHF.

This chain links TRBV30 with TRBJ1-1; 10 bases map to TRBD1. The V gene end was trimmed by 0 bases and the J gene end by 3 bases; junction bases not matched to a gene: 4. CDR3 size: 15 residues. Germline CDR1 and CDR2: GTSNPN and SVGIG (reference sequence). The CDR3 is CAWSVLGTGDTEAFF. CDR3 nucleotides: TGTGCCTGGAGTGTACTCGGGACAGGGGACACTGAAGCTTTCTTT. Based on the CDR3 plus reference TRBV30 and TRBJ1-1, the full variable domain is SQTIHQWPATLVQPVGSPLSLECTVEGTSNPNLYWYRQAAGRGLQLLFYSVGIGQISSEVPQNLSASRPQDRQFILSSKKLLLSDSGFYLCAWSVLGTGDTEAFFGQGTRLTVV.

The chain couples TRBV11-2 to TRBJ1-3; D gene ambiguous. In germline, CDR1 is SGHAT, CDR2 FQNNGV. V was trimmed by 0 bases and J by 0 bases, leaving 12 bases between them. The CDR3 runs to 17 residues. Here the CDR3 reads CASSLDPTRLSGNTIYF. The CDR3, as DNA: TGTGCCAGCAGCTTAGACCCAACACGCCTCTCTGGAAACACCATATATTTT.

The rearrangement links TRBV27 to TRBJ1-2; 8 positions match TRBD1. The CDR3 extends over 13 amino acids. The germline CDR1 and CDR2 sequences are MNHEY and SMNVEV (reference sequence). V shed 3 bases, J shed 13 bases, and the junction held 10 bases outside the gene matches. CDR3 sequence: CASSFADRAQCTF. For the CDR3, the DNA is TGTGCCAGCAGTTTCGCGGACAGGGCCCAGTGCACCTTC.

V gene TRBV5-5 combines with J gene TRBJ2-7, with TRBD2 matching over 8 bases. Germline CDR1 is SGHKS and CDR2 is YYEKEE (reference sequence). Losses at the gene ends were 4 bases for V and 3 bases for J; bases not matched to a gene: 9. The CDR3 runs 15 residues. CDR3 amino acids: CASSRTGGANYEQYF. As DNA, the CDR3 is TGTGCCAGCAGCAGGACCGGGGGGGCCAACTACGAGCAGTACTTC.

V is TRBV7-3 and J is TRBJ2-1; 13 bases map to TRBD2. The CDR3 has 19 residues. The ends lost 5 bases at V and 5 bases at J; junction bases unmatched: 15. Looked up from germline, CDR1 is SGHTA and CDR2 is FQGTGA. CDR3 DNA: TGTGCCAGCAGCCTCCACCCGTGGACTAGCGGGGGCCTGAACAATGAGCAGTTCTTC. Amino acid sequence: CASSLHPWTSGGLNNEQFF.

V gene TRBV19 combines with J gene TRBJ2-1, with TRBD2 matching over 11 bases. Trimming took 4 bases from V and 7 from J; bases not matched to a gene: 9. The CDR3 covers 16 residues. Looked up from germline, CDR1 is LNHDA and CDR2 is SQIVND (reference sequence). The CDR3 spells CASSTGLAGGGNEQFF. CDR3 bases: TGTGCCAGTAGTACAGGCCTAGCGGGAGGTGGTAATGAGCAGTTCTTC.

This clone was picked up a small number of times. The CDR3 sequence is CASSFRGLRTDTQYF. The CDR3 DNA reads as TGTGCCAGCAGCTTCAGGGGGCTGAGGACAGATACGCAGTATTTT. The chain combines TRBV7-2 with TRBJ2-3; TRBD1 matches at 8 bases. Germline V gives CDR1 SGHTA, CDR2 FQGNSA. The CDR3 sequence is 15 residues long. V shed 3 bases, J shed 3 bases, and the junction held 5 bases outside the gene matches.

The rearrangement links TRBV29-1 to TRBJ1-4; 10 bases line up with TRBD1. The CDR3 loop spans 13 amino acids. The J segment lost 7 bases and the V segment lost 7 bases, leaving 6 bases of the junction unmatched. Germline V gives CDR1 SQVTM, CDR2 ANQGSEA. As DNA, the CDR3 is TGCAGCGCCTTGACAGGGGGCAGTGAAAAACTGTTTTTT. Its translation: CSALTGGSEKLFF.

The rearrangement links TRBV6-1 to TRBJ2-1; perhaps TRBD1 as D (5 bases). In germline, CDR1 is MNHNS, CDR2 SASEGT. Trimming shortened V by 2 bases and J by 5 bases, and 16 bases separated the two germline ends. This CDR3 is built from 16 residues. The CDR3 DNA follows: TGTGCCAGCAGTGAAATTAATAGACAGAGACACAATGAGCAGTTCTTC. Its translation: CASSEINRQRHNEQFF.

CDR3 amino acids: CASSPLAGVFGELFF. CDR3 sequence (DNA): TGTGCCAGCAGCCCCCTAGCGGGGGTTTTCGGGGAGCTGTTTTTT. The rearrangement uses TRBV3-1 (or the pseudogene TRBV3-2) and TRBJ2-2; the match to TRBD2 covers 10 bases. The V gene end was trimmed by 4 bases and the J gene end by 7 bases; junction bases not matched to a gene: 6. The germline V gene has CDR1 LGHDT and CDR2 YNNKEL (reference sequence). The CDR3 loop spans 15 amino acids.

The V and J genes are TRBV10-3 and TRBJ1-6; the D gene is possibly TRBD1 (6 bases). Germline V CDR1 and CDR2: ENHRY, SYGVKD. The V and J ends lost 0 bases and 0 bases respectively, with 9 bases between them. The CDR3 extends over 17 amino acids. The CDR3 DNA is TGTGCCATCAGTGAGTCGAAGGACAGCTCCTATAATTCACCCCTCCACTTT. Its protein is CAISESKDSSYNSPLHF.

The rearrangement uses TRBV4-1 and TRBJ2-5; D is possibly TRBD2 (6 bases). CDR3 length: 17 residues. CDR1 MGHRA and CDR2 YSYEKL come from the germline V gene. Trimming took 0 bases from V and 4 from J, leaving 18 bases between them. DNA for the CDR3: TGCGCCAGCAGCCAAGAGGGTCCCGGGGGAGACGTAGAGACCCAGTACTTC. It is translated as CASSQEGPGGDVETQYF.

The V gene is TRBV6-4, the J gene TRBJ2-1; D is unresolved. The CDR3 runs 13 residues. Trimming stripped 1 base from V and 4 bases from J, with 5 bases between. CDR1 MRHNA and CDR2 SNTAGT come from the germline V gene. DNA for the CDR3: TGTGCCAGCAGTGACTTAGGGTACAATGAGCAGTTCTTC. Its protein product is CASSDLGYNEQFF.

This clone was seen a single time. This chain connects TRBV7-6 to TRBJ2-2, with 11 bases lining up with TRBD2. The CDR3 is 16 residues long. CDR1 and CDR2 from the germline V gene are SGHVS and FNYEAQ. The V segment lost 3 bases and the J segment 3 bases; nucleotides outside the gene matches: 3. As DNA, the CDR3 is TGTGCCAGCAGCTTCCCGGGACTAGCGGACACCGGGGAGCTGTTTTTT. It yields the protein CASSFPGLADTGELFF.

The CDR3 spells CASSQGPGQGGYGYTF. The CDR3 bases are TGCGCCAGCAGCCAGGGCCCGGGACAGGGCGGCTATGGCTACACCTTC. J is TRBJ1-2 and V is TRBV4-1; 9 positions match TRBD1. The CDR3 runs 16 residues. The trim removed 3 bases at V and 4 bases at J, leaving 9 bases unmatched. Germline V gene lookup returns CDR1 MGHRA and CDR2 YSYEKL.

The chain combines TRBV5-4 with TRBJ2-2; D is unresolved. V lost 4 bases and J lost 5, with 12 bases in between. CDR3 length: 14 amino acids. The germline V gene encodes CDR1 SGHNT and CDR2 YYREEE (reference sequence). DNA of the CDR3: TGTGCCAGCAGCCCTATCCTTTCTACCGGGGAGCTGTTTTTT. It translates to CASSPILSTGELFF. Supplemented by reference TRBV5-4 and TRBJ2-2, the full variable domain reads ETGVTQSPTHLIKTRGQQVTLRCSSQSGHNTVSWYQQALGQGPQFIFQYYREEENGRGNFPPRFSGLQFPNYSSELNVNALELDDSALYLCASSPILSTGELFFGEGSRLTVL.

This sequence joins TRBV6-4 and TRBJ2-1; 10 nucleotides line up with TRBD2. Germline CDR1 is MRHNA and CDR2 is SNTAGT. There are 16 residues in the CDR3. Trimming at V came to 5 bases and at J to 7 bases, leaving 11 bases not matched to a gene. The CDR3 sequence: CASSPHKAGGPNEQFF. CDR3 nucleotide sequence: TGTGCCAGCAGTCCACATAAAGCGGGGGGGCCAAATGAGCAGTTCTTC.

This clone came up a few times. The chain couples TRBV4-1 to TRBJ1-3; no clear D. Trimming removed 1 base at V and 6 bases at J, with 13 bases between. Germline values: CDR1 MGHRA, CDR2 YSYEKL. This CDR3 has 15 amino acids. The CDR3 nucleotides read TGCGCCAGCAGCCAAGCTCGGGCAGACCTAAACACCATATATTTT. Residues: CASSQARADLNTIYF.

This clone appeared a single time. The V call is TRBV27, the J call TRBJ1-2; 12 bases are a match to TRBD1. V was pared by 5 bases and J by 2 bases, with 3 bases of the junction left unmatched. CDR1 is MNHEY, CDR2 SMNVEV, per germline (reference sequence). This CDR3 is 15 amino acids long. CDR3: CASSTGTGGNYGYTF. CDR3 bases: TGTGCCAGCAGTACCGGGACAGGGGGCAACTATGGCTACACCTTC.

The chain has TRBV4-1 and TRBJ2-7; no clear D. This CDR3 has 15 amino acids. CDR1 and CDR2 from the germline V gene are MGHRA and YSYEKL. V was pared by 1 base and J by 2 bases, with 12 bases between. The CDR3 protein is CASSQGQTPPYEQYF. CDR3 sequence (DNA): TGCGCCAGCAGCCAAGGACAAACACCCCCCTACGAGCAGTACTTC.

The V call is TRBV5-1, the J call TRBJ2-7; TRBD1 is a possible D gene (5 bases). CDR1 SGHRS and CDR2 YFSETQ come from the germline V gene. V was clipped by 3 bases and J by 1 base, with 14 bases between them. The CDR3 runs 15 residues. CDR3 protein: CASSSSGQGSYEQYF. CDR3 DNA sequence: TGCGCCAGCAGCTCCTCCGGGCAGGGATCCTACGAGCAGTACTTC.

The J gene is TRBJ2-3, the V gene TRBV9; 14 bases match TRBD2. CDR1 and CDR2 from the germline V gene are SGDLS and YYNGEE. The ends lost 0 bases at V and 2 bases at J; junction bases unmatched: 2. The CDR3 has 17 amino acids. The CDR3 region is CASSVGTSGGTTDTQYF. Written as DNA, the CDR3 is TGTGCCAGCAGCGTAGGGACTAGCGGGGGGACCACAGATACGCAGTATTTT. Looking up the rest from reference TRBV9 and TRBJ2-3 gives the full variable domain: DSGVTQTPKHLITATGQRVTLRCSPRSGDLSVYWYQQSLDQGLQFLIQYYNGEERAKGNILERFSAQQFPDLHSELNLSSLELGDSALYFCASSVGTSGGTTDTQYFGPGTRLTVL.

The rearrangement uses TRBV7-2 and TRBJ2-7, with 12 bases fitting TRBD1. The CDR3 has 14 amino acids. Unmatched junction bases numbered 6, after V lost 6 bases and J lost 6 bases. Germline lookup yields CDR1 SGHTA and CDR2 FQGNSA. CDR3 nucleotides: TGTGCCAGCAGATCCGGGACAGGGGGCATCGAGCAGTACTTC. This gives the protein CASRSGTGGIEQYF.

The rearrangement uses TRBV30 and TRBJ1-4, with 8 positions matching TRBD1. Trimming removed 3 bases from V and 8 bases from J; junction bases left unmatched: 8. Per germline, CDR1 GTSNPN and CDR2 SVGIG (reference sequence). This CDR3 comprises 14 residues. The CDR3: CAWSDDRGGEKLFF. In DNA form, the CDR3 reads TGTGCCTGGAGCGATGACAGGGGTGGAGAAAAACTGTTTTTT.

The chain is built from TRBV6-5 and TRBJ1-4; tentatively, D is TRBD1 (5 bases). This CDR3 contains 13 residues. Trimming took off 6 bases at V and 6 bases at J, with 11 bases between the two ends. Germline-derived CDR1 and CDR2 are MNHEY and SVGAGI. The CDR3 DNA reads TGTGCCAGCAGGCCGGGGCTGGATGAAAAACTGTTTTTT. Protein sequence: CASRPGLDEKLFF.

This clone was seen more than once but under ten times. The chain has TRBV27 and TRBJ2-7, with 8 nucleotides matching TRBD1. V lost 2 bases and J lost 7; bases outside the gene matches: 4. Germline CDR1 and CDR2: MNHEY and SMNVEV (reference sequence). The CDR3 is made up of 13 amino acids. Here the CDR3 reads CASSLQGAREQYF. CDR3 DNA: TGTGCCAGCAGTTTACAGGGGGCACGGGAGCAGTACTTC.

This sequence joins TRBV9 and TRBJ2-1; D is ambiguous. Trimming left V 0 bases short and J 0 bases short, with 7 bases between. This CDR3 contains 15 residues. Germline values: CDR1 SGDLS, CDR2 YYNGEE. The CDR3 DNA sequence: TGTGCCAGCAGCGTAGGTGGGAACTCCTACAATGAGCAGTTCTTC. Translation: CASSVGGNSYNEQFF.